This T cell receptor (beta chain) was obtained from a study of T-cell reconstitution after alpha-beta-depleted transplantation in children. During its preparation, the TCRbeta library received unique molecular identifiers. TCRdb used MiXCR to reprocess the PCR reads, holding one entry per CDR3 protein. The table lists under 450,000 distinct CDR3 sequences, roughly 14% of them singletons. The CDR3 totals 14 residues. The germline V and J ends were trimmed by 6 bases and 4 bases, with 13 bases remaining between them. Germline loops: CDR1 MGHDK, CDR2 SYGVNS. This clonotype was obtained from a human donor who donated a stem cell graft to a child with Fanconi anemia. The input for sequencing was PBMCs, taken from the stem cell graft. The gene calls are TRBV25-1 and TRBJ2-1, with D perhaps TRBD1 or TRBD2 (5 bases each). The CDR3 coding sequence is TGTGCCAGCAGGGGTGAGGGGCATTACAATGAGCAGTTCTTC. This sequence encodes CASRGEGHYNEQFF.